This T cell receptor (beta chain) was recovered during a study of blood T cell repertoires in COVID-19. The protocol was immunoSEQ multiplex PCR, while the TCRdb copy is restricted to in-frame clones and leaves out a portion. The table lists about 130,000 clones, 84% of them singletons, with 9.5% to 15% in the top ten. V was cut by 0 bases and J by 4 bases, with 8 bases left in between. CDR1 is SGHDT, CDR2 YYEEEE, per germline. CDR3 length equals 13 residues. The chain couples TRBV5-6 to TRBJ2-7; D call uncertain. The sequence was obtained from a human donor in a cohort sampled during active COVID-19. The specimen sequenced was peripheral blood. The CDR3 protein is CASSLAGFYEQYF. The CDR3, as DNA: TGTGCCAGCAGCTTGGCAGGCTTTTACGAGCAGTACTTC.